A selection of T cell receptor beta chains follows, all from one sample in a study of blood T cell repertoires in COVID-19. The table came from immunoSEQ multiplex PCR; TCRdb's copy has only in-frame clones and leaves some out. Counted here are 150,000 or so clones, roughly nine tenths occurring once; the ten biggest clones make up 0.5% to 0.6%. The specimen was peripheral blood. These receptors all come from a man aged 50 to 59 with acute or convalescent COVID-19. The CDR3 runs from the conserved cysteine through the conserved F or W. The order of the fields is CDR3 protein, CDR3 DNA, V gene, D gene, clone size, J gene. D genes are given only for firm matches. Expanded clones get a size class; other rows say once, few or many, or leave the size out.

cdr3_aa: CASSLAQDRETQYF
cdr3_nt: TGCGCCAGCAGCTTGGCCCAAGATCGGGAGACCCAGTACTTC
v_call: TRBV5-1
d_call: NA
clone_size: NA
j_call: TRBJ2-5

cdr3_aa: CASSKERGQGSHEKLFF
cdr3_nt: TGTGCCAGCAGCAAGGAGAGGGGTCAGGGGAGTCACGAAAAACTGTTTTTT
v_call: TRBV5-6
d_call: NA
clone_size: NA
j_call: TRBJ1-4

cdr3_aa: CASSVGETGGHEQYF
cdr3_nt: TGTGCCAGCAGCGTAGGAGAGACAGGGGGCCACGAGCAGTACTTC
v_call: TRBV9
d_call: TRBD1
clone_size: NA
j_call: TRBJ2-7

cdr3_aa: CASSFSGTGDSGNTIYF
cdr3_nt: TGTGCCAGCAGTTTTTCCGGGACAGGGGACTCTGGAAACACCATATATTTT
v_call: TRBV27
d_call: TRBD1
clone_size: NA
j_call: TRBJ1-3

cdr3_aa: CASSVARLPPNSYNEQFF
cdr3_nt: TGTGCCAGCAGCGTAGCCCGTCTACCCCCCAACTCCTACAATGAGCAGTTCTTC
v_call: TRBV9
d_call: NA
clone_size: NA
j_call: TRBJ2-1

cdr3_aa: CASSRTYSNQPQHF
cdr3_nt: TGTGCCAGCAGTAGGACTTATAGCAATCAGCCCCAGCATTTT
v_call: TRBV6-5
d_call: NA
clone_size: NA
j_call: TRBJ1-5

cdr3_aa: CASSQPPGAGANVLTF
cdr3_nt: TGTGCCAGCAGCCAACCCCCAGGGGCCGGGGCCAACGTCCTGACTTTC
v_call: TRBV2
d_call: NA
clone_size: NA
j_call: TRBJ2-6

cdr3_aa: CASSLEADYYNSPLHF
cdr3_nt: TGTGCCAGCAGCTTAGAAGCAGATTACTACAATTCACCCCTCCACTTT
v_call: TRBV13
d_call: NA
clone_size: NA
j_call: TRBJ1-6

cdr3_aa: CASSLKQSSYNEQFF
cdr3_nt: TGTGCCAGCAGCTTAAAACAGAGCTCCTACAATGAGCAGTTCTTC
v_call: TRBV7-3
d_call: NA
clone_size: NA
j_call: TRBJ2-1

cdr3_aa: CASSLDSHNQPQHF
cdr3_nt: TGTGCCAGCAGTTTAGACAGCCACAATCAGCCCCAGCATTTT
v_call: TRBV27
d_call: NA
clone_size: NA
j_call: TRBJ1-5

cdr3_aa: CASKPGNSGNTIYF
cdr3_nt: TGTGCCAGCAAACCAGGAAACTCTGGAAACACCATATATTTT
v_call: TRBV6-5
d_call: NA
clone_size: NA
j_call: TRBJ1-3

cdr3_aa: CASSPRGHDNQPQHF
cdr3_nt: TGTGCCAGCAGTCCCAGGGGGCACGACAATCAGCCCCAGCATTTT
v_call: TRBV6-5
d_call: TRBD1
clone_size: once
j_call: TRBJ1-5

cdr3_aa: CASKFVLGPTYEQFF
cdr3_nt: TGTGCCAGCAAGTTCGTCCTGGGCCCCACCTATGAGCAGTTCTTC
v_call: TRBV2
d_call: NA
clone_size: NA
j_call: TRBJ2-1

cdr3_aa: CASSGARAGPGVRETQYF
cdr3_nt: TGTGCCAGCAGCGGAGCGCGGGCGGGGCCTGGGGTTAGAGAGACCCAGTACTTC
v_call: TRBV9
d_call: NA
clone_size: once
j_call: TRBJ2-5

cdr3_aa: CAARALGDGYTF
cdr3_nt: TGTGCCGCCAGGGCTCTGGGTGATGGCTACACCTTC
v_call: TRBV10-3
d_call: NA
clone_size: NA
j_call: TRBJ1-2

cdr3_aa: CASSARAGRPTRNTEAFF
cdr3_nt: TGTGCCAGCAGTGCCCGGGCGGGCAGACCGACCCGGAACACTGAAGCTTTCTTT
v_call: TRBV6-1
d_call: NA
clone_size: NA
j_call: TRBJ1-1

cdr3_aa: CASSPHRDEETQYF
cdr3_nt: TGTGCCAGCAGTCCCCACAGGGATGAGGAGACCCAGTACTTC
v_call: TRBV27
d_call: NA
clone_size: NA
j_call: TRBJ2-5

cdr3_aa: CASSQDFGGSTYEQYF
cdr3_nt: TGCGCCAGCAGCCAAGACTTCGGCGGGAGTACCTACGAGCAGTACTTC
v_call: TRBV4-1
d_call: TRBD2
clone_size: NA
j_call: TRBJ2-7

cdr3_aa: CATSAGGAGNTIYF
cdr3_nt: TGTGCCACCAGTGCGGGGGGCGCTGGAAACACCATATATTTT
v_call: TRBV24-1
d_call: NA
clone_size: NA
j_call: TRBJ1-3

cdr3_aa: CAISESAGTSSPLHF
cdr3_nt: TGTGCCATCAGTGAGTCGGCAGGGACTTCTTCACCCCTCCACTTT
v_call: TRBV10-3
d_call: NA
clone_size: NA
j_call: TRBJ1-6

cdr3_aa: CASSPLEGQPQHF
cdr3_nt: TGTGCCAGCTCACCATTAGAGGGACAGCCCCAGCATTTT
v_call: TRBV18
d_call: NA
clone_size: NA
j_call: TRBJ1-5

cdr3_aa: CASKPGVWWGSPLHF
cdr3_nt: TGTGCCAGCAAGCCCGGGGTTTGGTGGGGATCACCCCTCCACTTT
v_call: TRBV7-2
d_call: NA
clone_size: NA
j_call: TRBJ1-6